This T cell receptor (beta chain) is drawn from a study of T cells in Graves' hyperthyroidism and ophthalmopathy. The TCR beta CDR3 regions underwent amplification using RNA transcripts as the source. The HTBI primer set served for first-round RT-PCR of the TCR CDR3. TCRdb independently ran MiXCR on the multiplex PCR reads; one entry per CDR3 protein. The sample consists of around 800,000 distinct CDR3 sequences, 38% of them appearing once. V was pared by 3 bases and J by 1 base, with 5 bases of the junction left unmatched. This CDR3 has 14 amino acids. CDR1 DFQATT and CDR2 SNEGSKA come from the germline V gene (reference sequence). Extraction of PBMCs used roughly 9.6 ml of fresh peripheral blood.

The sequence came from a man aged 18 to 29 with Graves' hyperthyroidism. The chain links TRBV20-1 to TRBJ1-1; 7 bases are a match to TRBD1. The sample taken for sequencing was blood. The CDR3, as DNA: TGCAGTGCTAGGCCGGGACAGCAGAACACTGAAGCTTTCTTT. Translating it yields CSARPGQQNTEAFF.